The text below deals with one T cell receptor (beta chain). The data are from a study of control samples from healthy donors and cancer patients. Only in-frame clones appear in the TCRdb table, and some are missing; sequencing was by immunoSEQ multiplex PCR. Here the sample spans about 120,000 clones, 88% being singletons. This receptor was identified in a woman in her seventies in good health. Sequenced input: blood.

CDR3 sequence (DNA): TGTGCCAGCAGTTACTCTCAGGCAGCTCAAGGGGATACGCAGTATTTT. Amino acid sequence: CASSYSQAAQGDTQYF. This chain links TRBV6-6 with TRBJ2-3, with D hard to call. Germline V gene data show CDR1 as MNHNY and CDR2 as SVGAGI (reference sequence). Trimming left V 0 bases short and J 6 bases short, with 16 bases between. The CDR3 has 16 amino acids.